This T cell receptor beta chain emerged from a study of cytomegalovirus exposure and HLA in healthy donors. Study observations and caveats: Per published reports, the classifier diagnosed cytomegalovirus status with high specificity and sensitivity. Cytomegalovirus-associated TCR beta chains were listed, numbering 164. The finding came from a later analysis; first-cohort TCR clusters tended to co-occur in the roughly 110 validation repertoires.

Profiling relied on immunoSEQ multiplex PCR, and the TCRdb table lists in-frame clones only, not all of them. The table includes 100,000 to 150,000 clones, about nine tenths detected once. The roughly 120-subject validation cohort, separate from the approximately 630-subject first cohort, included the donors. V dropped 4 bases and J dropped 1 base, with 12 bases sitting between them. The CDR3 extends over 15 amino acids. Germline assignment: CDR1 MGHRA and CDR2 YSYEKL. Details on this clone: As yet, its antigen is unknown.

The TCR was taken from a woman aged 18-29 years in good health and CMV-seronegative. Sequenced input: PBMCs. The rearrangement links TRBV4-1 to TRBJ2-3; D unresolved. CDR3 nucleotides: TGCGCCAGCAGCCCCCACCCGGCGGGCACAGATACGCAGTATTTT. Amino acids: CASSPHPAGTDTQYF.